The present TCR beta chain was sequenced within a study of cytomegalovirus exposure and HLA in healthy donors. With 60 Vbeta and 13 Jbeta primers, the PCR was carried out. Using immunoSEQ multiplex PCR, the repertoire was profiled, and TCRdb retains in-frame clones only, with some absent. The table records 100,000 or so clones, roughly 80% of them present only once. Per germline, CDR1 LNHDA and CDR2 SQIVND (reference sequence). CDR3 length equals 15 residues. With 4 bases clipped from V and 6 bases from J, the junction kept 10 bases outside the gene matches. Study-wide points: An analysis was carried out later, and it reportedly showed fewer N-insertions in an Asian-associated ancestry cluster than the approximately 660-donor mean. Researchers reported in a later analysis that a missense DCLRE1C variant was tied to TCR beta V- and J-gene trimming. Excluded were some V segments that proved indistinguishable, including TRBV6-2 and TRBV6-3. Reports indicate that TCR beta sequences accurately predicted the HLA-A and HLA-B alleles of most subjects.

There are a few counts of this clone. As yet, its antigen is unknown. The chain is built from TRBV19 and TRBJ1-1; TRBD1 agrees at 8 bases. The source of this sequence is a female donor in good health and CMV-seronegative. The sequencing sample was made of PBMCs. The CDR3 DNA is TGTGCCAGTAGTACATCAGGGGGCAAGGAGGCTGAAGCTTTCTTT. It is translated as CASSTSGGKEAEAFF.